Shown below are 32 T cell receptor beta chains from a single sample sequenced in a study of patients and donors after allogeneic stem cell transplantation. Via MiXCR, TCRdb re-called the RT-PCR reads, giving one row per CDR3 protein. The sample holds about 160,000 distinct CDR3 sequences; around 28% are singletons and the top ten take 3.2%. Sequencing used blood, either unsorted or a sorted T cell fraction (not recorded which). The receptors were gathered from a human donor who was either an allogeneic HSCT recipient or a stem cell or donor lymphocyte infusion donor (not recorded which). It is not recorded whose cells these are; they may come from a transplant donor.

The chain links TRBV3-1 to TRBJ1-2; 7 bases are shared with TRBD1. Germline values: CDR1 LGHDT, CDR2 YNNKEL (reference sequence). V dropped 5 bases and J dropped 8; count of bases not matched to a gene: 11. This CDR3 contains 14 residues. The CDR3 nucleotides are TGTGCCAGCAGCATCTCCCAGGGGGGTAACGGCTACACCTTC. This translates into CASSISQGGNGYTF.

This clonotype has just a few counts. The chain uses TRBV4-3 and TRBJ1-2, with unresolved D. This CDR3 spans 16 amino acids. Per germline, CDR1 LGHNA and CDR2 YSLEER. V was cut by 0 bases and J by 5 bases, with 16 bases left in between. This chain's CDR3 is CASSQDGSAGLYGYTF. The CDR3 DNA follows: TGCGCCAGCAGCCAAGATGGGAGTGCGGGTCTTTATGGCTACACCTTC.

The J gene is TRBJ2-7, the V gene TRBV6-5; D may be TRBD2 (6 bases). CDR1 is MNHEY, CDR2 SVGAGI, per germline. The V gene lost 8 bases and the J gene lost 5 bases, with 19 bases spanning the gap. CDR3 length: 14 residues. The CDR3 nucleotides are TGTGCCAGCTACCCCTCGGGGGTTGGGAACGAGCAGTACTTC. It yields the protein CASYPSGVGNEQYF.

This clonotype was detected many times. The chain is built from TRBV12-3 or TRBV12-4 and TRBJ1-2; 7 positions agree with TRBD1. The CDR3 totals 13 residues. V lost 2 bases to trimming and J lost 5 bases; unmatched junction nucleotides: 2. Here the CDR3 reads CASSLKGAYGYTF. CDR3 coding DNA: TGTGCCAGCAGTTTAAAGGGGGCGTATGGCTACACCTTC.

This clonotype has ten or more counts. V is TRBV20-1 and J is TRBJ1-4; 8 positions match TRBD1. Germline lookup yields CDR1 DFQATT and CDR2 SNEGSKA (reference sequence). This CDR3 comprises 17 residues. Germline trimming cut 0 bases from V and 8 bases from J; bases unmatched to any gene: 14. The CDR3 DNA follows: TGCAGTGCTAGAGATCAGAGATCCCGGACAGGGCAGGAAAAACTGTTTTTT. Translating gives CSARDQRSRTGQEKLFF.

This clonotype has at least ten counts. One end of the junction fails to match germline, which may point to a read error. The DNA of the CDR3 is TGTGCCAGCAGCGAGGGGGGGACAGATTTCAATGAGCCCCAGCATTTT. This sequence encodes CASSEGGTDFNEPQHF. The rearrangement joins TRBV9 to TRBJ1-5, with 7 bases matching TRBD1. Germline lookup yields CDR1 SGDLS and CDR2 YYNGEE. This CDR3 has 16 amino acids.

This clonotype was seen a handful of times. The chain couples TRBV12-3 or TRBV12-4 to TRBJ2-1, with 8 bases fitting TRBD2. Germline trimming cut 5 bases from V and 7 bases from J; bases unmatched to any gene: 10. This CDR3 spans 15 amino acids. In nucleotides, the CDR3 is TGTGCCAGCAGTGCCTTTAGCGGGATTCAGAATGAGCAGTTCTTC. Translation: CASSAFSGIQNEQFF.

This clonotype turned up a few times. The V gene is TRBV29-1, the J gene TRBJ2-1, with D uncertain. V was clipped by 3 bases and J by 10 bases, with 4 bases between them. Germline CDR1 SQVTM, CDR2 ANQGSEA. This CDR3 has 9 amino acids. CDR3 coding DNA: TGCAGCGTTGACCCCGAGCAGTTCTTC. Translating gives CSVDPEQFF.

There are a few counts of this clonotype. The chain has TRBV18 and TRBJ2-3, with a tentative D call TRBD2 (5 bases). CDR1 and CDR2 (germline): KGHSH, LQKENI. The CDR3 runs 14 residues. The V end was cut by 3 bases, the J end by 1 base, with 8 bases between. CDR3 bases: TGTGCCAGCTCACCCATCGGGGGCACAGATACGCAGTATTTT. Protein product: CASSPIGGTDTQYF.

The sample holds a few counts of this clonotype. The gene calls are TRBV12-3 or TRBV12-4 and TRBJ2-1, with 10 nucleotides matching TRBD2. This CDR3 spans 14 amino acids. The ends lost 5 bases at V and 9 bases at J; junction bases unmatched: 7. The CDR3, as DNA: TGTGCCAGCAGTCCTACTAGCGGGACCGGTGAGCAGTTCTTC. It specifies CASSPTSGTGEQFF.

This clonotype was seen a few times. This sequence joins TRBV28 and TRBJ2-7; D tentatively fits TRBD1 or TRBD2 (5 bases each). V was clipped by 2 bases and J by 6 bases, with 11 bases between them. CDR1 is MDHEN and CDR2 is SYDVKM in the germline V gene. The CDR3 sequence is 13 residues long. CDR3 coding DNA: TGTGCCAGCAGTTTAGGGACCAAGGGCGAGCAGTACTTC. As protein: CASSLGTKGEQYF.

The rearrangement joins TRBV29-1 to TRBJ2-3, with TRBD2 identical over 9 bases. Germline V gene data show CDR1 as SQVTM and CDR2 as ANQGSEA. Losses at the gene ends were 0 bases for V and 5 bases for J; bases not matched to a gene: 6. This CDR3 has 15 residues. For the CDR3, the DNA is TGCAGCGTTGAAGATAGCGGGAGCGGGATAGATACGCAGTATTTT. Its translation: CSVEDSGSGIDTQYF.

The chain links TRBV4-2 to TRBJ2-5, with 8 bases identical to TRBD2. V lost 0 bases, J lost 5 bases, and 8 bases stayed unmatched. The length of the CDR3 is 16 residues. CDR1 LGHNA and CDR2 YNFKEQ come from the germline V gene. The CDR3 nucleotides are TGTGCCAGCAGCCAAGAGACGGGACTAGGGGGTGAGACCCAGTACTTC. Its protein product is CASSQETGLGGETQYF.

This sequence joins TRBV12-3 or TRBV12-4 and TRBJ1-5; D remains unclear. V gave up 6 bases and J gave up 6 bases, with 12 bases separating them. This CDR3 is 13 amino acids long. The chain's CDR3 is CASSPVLRQPQHF. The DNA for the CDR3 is TGTGCCAGCAGCCCCGTCCTCCGTCAGCCCCAGCATTTT.

The CDR3 protein is CSAEQGLGTEAFF. DNA for the CDR3: TGCAGCGCCGAGCAGGGGCTAGGCACTGAAGCTTTCTTT. The chain carries TRBV29-1 and TRBJ1-1; TRBD1 is a possible D gene (6 bases). Germline V gives CDR1 SQVTM, CDR2 ANQGSEA. V lost 7 bases, J lost 4 bases, and 16 bases lay in between. The CDR3 is made up of 13 amino acids.

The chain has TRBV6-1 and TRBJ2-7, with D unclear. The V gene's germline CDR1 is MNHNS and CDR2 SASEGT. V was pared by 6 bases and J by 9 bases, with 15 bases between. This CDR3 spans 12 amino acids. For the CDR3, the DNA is TGTGCCAGCAGGCTCCCGGGCTATTGGCAGTACTTC. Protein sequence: CASRLPGYWQYF.

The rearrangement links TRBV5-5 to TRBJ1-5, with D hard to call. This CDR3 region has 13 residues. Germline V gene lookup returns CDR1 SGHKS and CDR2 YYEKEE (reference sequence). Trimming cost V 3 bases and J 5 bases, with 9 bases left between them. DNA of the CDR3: TGTGCCAGCAGCTGGGTTAAGGATCAGCCCCAGCATTTT. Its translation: CASSWVKDQPQHF.

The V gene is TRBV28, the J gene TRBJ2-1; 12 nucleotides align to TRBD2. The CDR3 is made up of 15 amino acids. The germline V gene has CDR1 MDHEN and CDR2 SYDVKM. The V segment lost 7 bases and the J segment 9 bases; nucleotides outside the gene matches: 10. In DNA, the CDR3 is TGTGCCAGCACCTTTAGACTAGCGGGAGTTAGTGAGCAGTTCTTC. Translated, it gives CASTFRLAGVSEQFF.

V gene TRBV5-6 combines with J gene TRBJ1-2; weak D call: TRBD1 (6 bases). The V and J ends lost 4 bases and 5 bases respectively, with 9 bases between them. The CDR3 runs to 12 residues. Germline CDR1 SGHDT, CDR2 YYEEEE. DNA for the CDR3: TGTGCCAGCAGCGCCGGACAGTATGGCTACACCTTC. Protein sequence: CASSAGQYGYTF.

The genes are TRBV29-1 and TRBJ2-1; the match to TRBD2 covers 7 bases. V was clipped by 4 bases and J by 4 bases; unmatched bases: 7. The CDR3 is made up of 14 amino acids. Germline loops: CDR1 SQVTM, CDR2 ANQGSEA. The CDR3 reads CSVVTSSTYNEQFF. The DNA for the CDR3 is TGCAGCGTTGTGACTAGCTCTACTTACAATGAGCAGTTCTTC.

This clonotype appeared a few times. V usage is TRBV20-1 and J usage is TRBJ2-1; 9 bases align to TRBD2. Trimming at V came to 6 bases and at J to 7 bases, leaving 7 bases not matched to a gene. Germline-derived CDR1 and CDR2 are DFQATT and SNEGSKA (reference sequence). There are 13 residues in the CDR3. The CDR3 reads CSATGLALNEQFF. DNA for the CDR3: TGCAGTGCCACGGGACTAGCCTTAAATGAGCAGTTCTTC.

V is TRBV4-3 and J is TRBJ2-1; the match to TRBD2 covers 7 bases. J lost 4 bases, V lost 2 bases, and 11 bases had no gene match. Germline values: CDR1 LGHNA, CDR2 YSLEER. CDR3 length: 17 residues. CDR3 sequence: CASSQPQAAGLYNEQFF. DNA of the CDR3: TGCGCCAGCAGCCAACCCCAAGCAGCGGGATTATACAATGAGCAGTTCTTC.

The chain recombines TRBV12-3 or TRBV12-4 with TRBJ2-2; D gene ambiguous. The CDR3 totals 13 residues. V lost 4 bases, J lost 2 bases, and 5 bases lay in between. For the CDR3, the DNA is TGTGCCAGCAGTTCGCATAACACCGGGGAGCTGTTTTTT. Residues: CASSSHNTGELFF.

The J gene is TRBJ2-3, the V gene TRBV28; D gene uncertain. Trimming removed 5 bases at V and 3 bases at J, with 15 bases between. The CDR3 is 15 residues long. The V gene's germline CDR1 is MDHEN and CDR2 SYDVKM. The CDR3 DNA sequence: TGTGCCAGCAGTCCAGCCTTTGGTCTGACAGATACGCAGTATTTT. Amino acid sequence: CASSPAFGLTDTQYF.

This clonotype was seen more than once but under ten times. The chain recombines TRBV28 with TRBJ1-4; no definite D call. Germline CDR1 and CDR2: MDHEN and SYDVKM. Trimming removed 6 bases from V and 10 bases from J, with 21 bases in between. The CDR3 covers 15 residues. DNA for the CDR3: TGTGCCAGCAGAGAGGTTGGGGTAGTTTCCGGAAAACTGTTTTTT. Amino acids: CASREVGVVSGKLFF.

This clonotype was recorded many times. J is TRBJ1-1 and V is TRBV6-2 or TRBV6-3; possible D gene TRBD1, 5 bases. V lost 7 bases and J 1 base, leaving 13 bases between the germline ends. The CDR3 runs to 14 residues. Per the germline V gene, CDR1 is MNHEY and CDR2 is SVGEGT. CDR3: CASIRDGTNTEAFF. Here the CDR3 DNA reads TGTGCCAGCATTAGGGACGGAACGAACACTGAAGCTTTCTTT.

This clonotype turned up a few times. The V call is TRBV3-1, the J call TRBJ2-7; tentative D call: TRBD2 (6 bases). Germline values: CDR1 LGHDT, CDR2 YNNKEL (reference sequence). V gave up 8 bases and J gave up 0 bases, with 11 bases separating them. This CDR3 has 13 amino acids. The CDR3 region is CASAGTLSYEQYF. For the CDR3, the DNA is TGTGCCAGCGCCGGGACTCTCTCCTACGAGCAGTACTTC.

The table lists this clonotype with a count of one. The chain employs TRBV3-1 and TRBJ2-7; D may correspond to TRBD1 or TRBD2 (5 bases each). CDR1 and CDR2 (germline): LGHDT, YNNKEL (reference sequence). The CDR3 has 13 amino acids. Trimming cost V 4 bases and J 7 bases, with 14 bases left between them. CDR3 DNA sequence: TGTGCCAGCAGCCCCCACGAGGGGAGAGAGCAGTACTTC. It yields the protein CASSPHEGREQYF.

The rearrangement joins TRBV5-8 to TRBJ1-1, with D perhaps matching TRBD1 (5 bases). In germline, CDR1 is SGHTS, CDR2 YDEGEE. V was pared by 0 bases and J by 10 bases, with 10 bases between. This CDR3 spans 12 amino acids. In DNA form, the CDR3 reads TGTGCCAGCAGCTTGGTTACTGGGGGAGCTTTCTTT. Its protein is CASSLVTGGAFF.

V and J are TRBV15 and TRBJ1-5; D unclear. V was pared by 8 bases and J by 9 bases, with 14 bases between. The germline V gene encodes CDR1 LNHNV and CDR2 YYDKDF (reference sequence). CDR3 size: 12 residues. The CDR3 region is CATGETAPPQHF. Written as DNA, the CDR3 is TGTGCCACCGGTGAAACGGCCCCGCCCCAGCATTTT.

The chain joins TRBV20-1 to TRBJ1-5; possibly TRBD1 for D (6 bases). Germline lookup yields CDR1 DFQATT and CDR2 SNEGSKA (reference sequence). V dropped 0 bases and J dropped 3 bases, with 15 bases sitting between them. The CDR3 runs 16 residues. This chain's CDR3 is CSARDLGHQTNQPQHF. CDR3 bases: TGCAGTGCTAGAGATCTGGGACACCAAACCAATCAGCCCCAGCATTTT.

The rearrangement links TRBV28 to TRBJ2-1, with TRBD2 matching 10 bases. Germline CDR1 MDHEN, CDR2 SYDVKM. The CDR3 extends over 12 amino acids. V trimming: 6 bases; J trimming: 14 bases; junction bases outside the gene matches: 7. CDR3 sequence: CASRISGRPKFF. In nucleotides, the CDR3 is TGTGCCAGCAGGATTAGCGGGAGGCCGAAGTTCTTC. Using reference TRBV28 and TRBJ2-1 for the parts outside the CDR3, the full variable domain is DVKVTQSSRYLVKRTGEKVFLECVQDMDHENMFWYRQDPGLGLRLIYFSYDVKMKEKGDIPEGYSVSREKKERFSLILESASTNQTSMYLCASRISGRPKFFGPGTRLTVL.